This T cell receptor (beta chain) emerged from a study of identical twins (dated by TCRdb to about 2016). Regarding the complete study: TCR alpha and beta repertoires from monozygotic twins, unrelated adults of various ages and cord blood were deep-sequenced to test whether fetal clonotypes persist. To rule out contamination, the twin experiments were replicated at different times with different library preparation protocols.

The library was prepared using 5' RACE. TCRdb names Illumina HiSeq 2000 as the instrument used. Template switching added a universal primer binding site, and the final cDNA carried a unique molecular identifier that allowed TCR cDNA molecules to be counted accurately. Specific primers in the conserved constant-segment region were used to synthesize first-strand cDNA for the TCR alpha and beta chains. Each cDNA library was double barcoded, with a SMART-Mk sample barcode plus Illumina barcodes, to control for contamination. TruSeq adapter sequences along with Illumina sample barcodes were introduced in two successive PCR steps. Sequencing of the TCR alpha and beta cDNA libraries was done on the Illumina HiSeq platform using custom primers. In the paper's pipeline: Raw reads were processed with MiGEC to extract unique molecular identifiers, and MiXCR was used to determine CDR3 positions. For each individual, recombination models were inferred using an EM algorithm with the repgenHMM and IGoR tools. The analysis of shared clonotypes was done with the tcR package in R, with sharing normalized by the product of cloneset sizes. Out-of-frame nonproductive sequences were analyzed to study raw recombination free of thymic and clonal selection effects. TCRdb reprocessing: public reads trimmed at Q25 with fastp, clones called with MiXCR, in-frame beta chains kept. Each entry is one CDR3 protein sequence, shown with its most common DNA and genes. These V and J calls originate from TCRdb's pipeline instead of the authors' own analysis. A total of a few hundred thousand distinct CDR3 sequences appear in this sample, 7.5% to 10% of them only once. The top ten clonotypes cover roughly 3% of the sample.

Trimming at the junction amounts to 4 bases on V and 3 bases on J, and the germline ends lie 13 bases apart. Reading from cysteine to phenylalanine, the CDR3 counts 14 amino acids. CDR3 DNA is the only sequence kept; it has 42 bases, read in frame from the first base. In the germline V gene, CDR1 corresponds to SGHDN and CDR2 to FVKESK. Every donor in the study was a healthy Caucasian. The twin cohort consisted of three pairs of female monozygotic twins, all aged about 18 to 30 years. Peripheral blood mononuclear cells were used as the source from which RNA for TCR libraries was isolated. Study-wide findings and limitations: Abundant cord blood beta clonotypes carried fewer insertions; young adult naive repertoires showed a weaker similar trend, while memory repertoires showed none. Conclusions relied on cross-sectional statistical analysis, since the same donors could not be followed over many years. Recombination models systematically underestimated out-of-frame TCR alpha sharing in monozygotic twins but agreed with sharing between unrelated individuals. Excess twin sharing in beta out-of-frame sequences was weaker because fewer shared sequences lowered the signal-to-noise ratio. Zero-insertion analyses could be partly confounded by invariant T cells such as MAIT and iNKT, though diverse VJ usage argued against such confounding for most clonotypes. Compared with coincidental sharing between unrelated individuals, an excess of low generation-probability sequences was observed among out-of-frame TCR alpha sequences shared between twins.

This clonotype was counted many times. What antigen it recognizes has not been identified. Base qualities are not at hand, and no much larger clone is one base apart. These data were also reused for a study on yellow fever vaccine responses in identical twins. The second study reports: According to the authors, the vaccine-induced T cell response in identical twins seemed to be partly convergent and partly specific to each individual. In the study, vaccine-responding T cell clones were precisely tracked in identical twins.

The receptor comes from a young woman in good health. The chain is made from TRBV14 and TRBJ2-7; the D call could be TRBD1 or TRBD2, with each sharing 6 bases. The sequencing sample was made of PBMCs. The CDR3 loop reads CASSLRGTYYEQYF. DNA sequence: TGTGCCAGCAGCCTAAGGGGGACTTACTACGAGCAGTACTTC. Reference TRBV14 and TRBJ2-7 genes cover what lies past the CDR3, so the full variable domain is EAGVTQFPSHSVIEKGQTVTLRCDPISGHDNLYWYRRVMGKEIKFLLHFVKESKQDESGMPNNRFLAERTGGTYSTLKVQPAELEDSGVYFCASSLRGTYYEQYFGPGTRLTVT.